These 15 T cell receptor beta chains originate from one sample sequenced in a study of T cell responses to AZD1222 COVID-19 vaccine (dated by TCRdb to the early 2020s). The label giving this sample's time point can be read as: about 28 days (+/-7) after the second vaccine dose. Interpreted using the paper, the treatment or condition label stands for: meningococcal conjugate vaccine given as trial control. The library was generated by the immunoSEQ multiplex PCR assay. TCRdb obtained this table from immuneACCESS and retained in-frame rearrangements with V and J assigned. These tables miss some clones; where compared with another copy, unresolved V genes account for less than half of the shortfall, and the remainder is unexplained. A total of 200,000 to 250,000 clones appear in this sample, around 94% of them only once. Over 1.5% of the sample goes to the ten largest clones. The sample consisted of peripheral blood, taken 28 days after the second dose of the MenACWY control vaccine. All receptors come from an adult who received the MenACWY meningococcal vaccine as a control.

The chain has TRBV7-9 and TRBJ1-4, with 9 bases that match TRBD1. The CDR3 runs to 17 residues. The germline V gene encodes CDR1 SEHNR and CDR2 FQNEAQ (reference sequence). V was clipped by 0 bases and J by 4 bases; unmatched bases: 6. The CDR3 reads CASSLAGQGKINEKLFF. The CDR3 region has the DNA TGTGCCAGCAGCTTAGCGGGACAGGGAAAGATTAATGAAAAACTGTTTTTT.

CDR3 protein: CASSSSLADQYF. DNA for the CDR3: TGTGCCAGCAGCTCCTCACTAGCGGATCAGTACTTC. The J gene is TRBJ2-5, the V gene TRBV7-9; 8 bases line up with TRBD2. The V segment lost 4 bases and the J segment 11 bases; nucleotides outside the gene matches: 6. Germline V gene lookup returns CDR1 SEHNR and CDR2 FQNEAQ (reference sequence). This CDR3 is built from 12 residues.

The chain's CDR3 is CASSHPGVLNTEAFF. The CDR3 DNA reads TGTGCCAGCTCCCATCCCGGGGTCTTGAACACTGAAGCTTTCTTT. The chain employs TRBV6-4 and TRBJ1-1; D gene unclear. This CDR3 is 15 amino acids long. V lost 8 bases, J lost 0 bases, and 16 bases lay in between. The germline V gene encodes CDR1 MRHNA and CDR2 SNTAGT.

This clone came up a few times. The chain is built from TRBV9 and TRBJ2-2; possible D gene TRBD2, 5 bases. Per the germline V gene, CDR1 is SGDLS and CDR2 is YYNGEE. The CDR3 has 13 residues. The V end was cut by 0 bases, the J end by 6 bases, with 6 bases between. CDR3 region: CASSVGTSGELFF. The CDR3 nucleotides read TGTGCCAGCAGCGTAGGGACTTCCGGGGAGCTGTTTTTT.

On this clone: Other DNA sequences within the sample encode an identical CDR3. This chain links TRBV5-1 with TRBJ1-1; the match to TRBD1 covers 8 bases. Germline V CDR1 and CDR2: SGHRS, YFSETQ. The J segment lost 2 bases and the V segment lost 0 bases, leaving 0 bases of the junction unmatched. The CDR3 has 14 residues. The CDR3 nucleotides are TGCGCCAGCAGCTTGGCAGGGGGCAACACTGAAGCTTTCTTT. Residues: CASSLAGGNTEAFF.

V usage is TRBV18 and J usage is TRBJ1-2; perhaps TRBD1 as D (5 bases). V was cut by 0 bases and J by 6 bases, with 8 bases left in between. Germline V gene lookup returns CDR1 KGHSH and CDR2 LQKENI. There are 13 residues in the CDR3. The CDR3 spells CASSPPQGHGYTF. The CDR3 nucleotides read TGTGCCAGCTCACCACCCCAGGGTCATGGCTACACCTTC.

This clone was seen a handful of times. The chain has TRBV18 and TRBJ1-3, with D tentatively TRBD1 (6 bases). The ends were cut back, 1 base at V and 4 bases at J, with 14 bases in the middle. CDR3 length equals 16 residues. Germline CDR1 KGHSH, CDR2 LQKENI. CDR3 DNA: TGTGCCAGCTCACCACGCACAGGGTTTGTAGGAAACACCATATATTTT. Its translation: CASSPRTGFVGNTIYF.

The rearrangement joins TRBV5-1 to TRBJ1-1; possible D gene TRBD1, 5 bases. Looked up from germline, CDR1 is SGHRS and CDR2 is YFSETQ. The V gene lost 1 base and the J gene lost 1 base, with 11 bases spanning the gap. This CDR3 is 15 amino acids long. CDR3 coding DNA: TGCGCCAGCAGCTTGAGTGCAGGGTGGAACACTGAAGCTTTCTTT. It encodes CASSLSAGWNTEAFF.

The chain combines TRBV3-1 (or the pseudogene TRBV3-2) with TRBJ2-1; TRBD2 matches 7 bases. CDR3 length: 13 residues. Germline V lookup: CDR1 LGHDT, CDR2 YNNKEL (reference sequence). Trimming removed 4 bases from V and 11 bases from J; junction bases left unmatched: 8. The CDR3 sequence is CASSLRTSSQQFF. DNA of the CDR3: TGTGCCAGCAGCCTTCGGACTAGTAGTCAGCAGTTCTTC.

The chain has TRBV18 and TRBJ1-5; no reliable D call. The germline gives CDR1 KGHSH, CDR2 LQKENI. This CDR3 has 16 residues. Trimming took off 2 bases at V and 7 bases at J, with 18 bases between the two ends. CDR3 DNA sequence: TGTGCCAGCTCACCATTTGGGCAGTCCGGTTCCCAGCCCCAGCATTTT. This sequence encodes CASSPFGQSGSQPQHF. The variable domain in full, completed from reference TRBV18 and TRBJ1-5, reads NAGVMQNPRHLVRRRGQEARLRCSPMKGHSHVYWYRQLPEEGLKFMVYLQKENIIDESGMPKERFSAEFPKEGPSILRIQQVVRGDSAAYFCASSPFGQSGSQPQHFGDGTRLSIL.

The V call is TRBV7-2, the J call TRBJ2-7; D unclear. The CDR3 has 13 residues. Germline-derived CDR1 and CDR2 are SGHTA and FQGNSA. Trimming shortened V by 4 bases and J by 6 bases, and 13 bases separated the two germline ends. The CDR3 nucleotides read TGTGCCAGCAGCTACACCGCGCTTACCGAGCAGTACTTC. Protein: CASSYTALTEQYF.

This clone was detected only a few times. The rearrangement uses TRBV19 and TRBJ2-1; 10 bases are shared with TRBD2. The CDR3 is 15 amino acids. The junction had 10 bases not matched to a gene; V was cut back by 8 bases and J by 6 bases. Germline V gene lookup returns CDR1 LNHDA and CDR2 SQIVND (reference sequence). The CDR3 sequence: CASSVAGGVANEQFF. The CDR3 nucleotides read TGTGCCAGTTCCGTAGCGGGGGGTGTAGCCAATGAGCAGTTCTTC.

This chain connects TRBV29-1 to TRBJ2-5; no reliable D call. From germline, CDR1 is SQVTM and CDR2 ANQGSEA. V dropped 3 bases and J dropped 7 bases, with 12 bases sitting between them. The CDR3 runs to 12 residues. The chain's CDR3 is CSVEAADVTQYF. In DNA form, the CDR3 reads TGCAGCGTTGAGGCTGCGGATGTGACCCAGTACTTC.

The rearrangement uses TRBV7-3 and TRBJ2-7, with 7 positions matching TRBD1. Germline loops: CDR1 SGHTA, CDR2 FQGTGA. The CDR3 length is 15 residues. V lost 5 bases, J lost 3 bases, and 10 bases stayed unmatched. DNA for the CDR3: TGTGCCAGCAGCCCATCGACAGGGCCCCTCTACGAGCAGTACTTC. Residues: CASSPSTGPLYEQYF.

CDR3 sequence (DNA): TGTGCCAGCAGTCGCCAGAGAGGCTTGAAGGCTTTCTTT. Its protein is CASSRQRGLKAFF. The chain carries TRBV27 and TRBJ1-1; no clear D. CDR3 size: 13 residues. Germline-derived CDR1 and CDR2 are MNHEY and SMNVEV (reference sequence). V was trimmed by 5 bases and J by 11 bases, leaving 18 bases between them.